This is a list of T cell receptor beta chains from one sample in a study of technical replicates of blood from a few donors. The protocol was immunoSEQ multiplex PCR, while the TCRdb copy is restricted to in-frame clones and leaves out a portion. The sample yields 65,000 to 85,000 clones, 95% to 98% seen once. Sequenced material: T cells isolated from PBMCs. These receptors were obtained from a human donor in good health. Each CDR3 is given with its conserved first and last residue. The D gene is left open where the match is weak. Clone size is shown for a subset of rows, as once, few, many or a class of expanded clone.

>NA|NA|TRBJ2-1|TRBV25-1
TGTGCCAGCAGTGTTCAGGGCCTTCACAATGAGCAGTTCTTC
CASSVQGLHNEQFF
>TRBD2|NA|TRBJ2-1|TRBV13
TGTGCCAGCAGCTTAGAGTCTAGCGGGAGTGTGGGTGAGCAGTTCTTC
CASSLESSGSVGEQFF
>TRBD2|NA|TRBJ2-1|TRBV18
TGTGCCAGCTCACCACTAGCGGGAGCGGGAAATGAGCAGTTCTTC
CASSPLAGAGNEQFF
>NA|NA|TRBJ2-5|TRBV18
TGTGCCAGCGCCGAGTATATCCAAGAGACCCAGTACTTC
CASAEYIQETQYF
>NA|NA|TRBJ1-1|TRBV5-4
TGTGCCAGCAGGAATGAACAGGGAAAGGACACTGAAGCTTTCTTT
CASRNEQGKDTEAFF
>TRBD2|NA|TRBJ2-5|TRBV11-3
TGTGCCAGCAGCTTACCTGTAGCGGGAGGGGGAGAGACCCAGTACTTC
CASSLPVAGGGETQYF
>NA|NA|TRBJ1-5|TRBV7-9
TGTGCCAGCAGCGGAGGTAGCAATCAGCCCCAGCATTTT
CASSGGSNQPQHF
>NA|NA|TRBJ2-2|TRBV6-5
TGTGCCAGCAGTTACCTTTATACTAGTGCCGGGGAGCTGTTTTTT
CASSYLYTSAGELFF
>NA|NA|TRBJ2-2|TRBV15
TGTGCCACCAGCCCCAGGTGGGACTCCAGGTTGGGCGGGGAGCTGTTTTTT
CATSPRWDSRLGGELFF
>TRBD1|NA|TRBJ2-7|TRBV11-2
TGTGCCAGCAGCTTAGGAGGACAGGGACCCTACGAGCAGTACTTC
CASSLGGQGPYEQYF
>TRBD1|NA|TRBJ2-1|TRBV5-1
TGCGCCAGCAGCCTACCGGGACAGGGAAAGGACAATGAGCAGTTCTTC
CASSLPGQGKDNEQFF
>TRBD1|NA|TRBJ2-7|TRBV4-1
TGCGCCAGCAGCCATAGGACAGGAACCTACGAGCAGTACTTC
CASSHRTGTYEQYF
>TRBD1|NA|TRBJ1-5|TRBV28
TGTGCCAGCAGTCGTTTGGACAGGGGGCCCTATCAGCCCCAGCATTTT
CASSRLDRGPYQPQHF
>NA|NA|TRBJ2-3|TRBV27
TGTGCCAGCAGTGTACTAGCCGAAAGCACAGATACGCAGTATTTT
CASSVLAESTDTQYF
>TRBD1|NA|TRBJ2-5|TRBV2
TGTGCCAGCGGAAGGGACAGCCAAGAGACCCAGTACTTC
CASGRDSQETQYF
>NA|once|TRBJ1-5|TRBV28
TGTGCCAGCAGTTTATGGGACTCCGTCAATCAGCCCCAGCATTTT
CASSLWDSVNQPQHF
>NA|NA|TRBJ1-1|TRBV28
TGTGCCAGCACCCTAGGTGGGCGGGCGAACACTGAAGCTTTCTTT
CASTLGGRANTEAFF
>TRBD2|NA|TRBJ2-3|TRBV2
TGTGCCAGCAGTAGACTAGCGAGTAGCACAGATACGCAGTATTTT
CASSRLASSTDTQYF
>TRBD1|NA|TRBJ1-3|TRBV30
TGTGCCTGGGACCATGGGACAGGGGGCTGGAACACCATATATTTT
CAWDHGTGGWNTIYF
>TRBD1|NA|TRBJ1-2|TRBV30
TGTGTCTGGAGTGGGGGACAGCCAAACTATGGCTACACCTTC
CVWSGGQPNYGYTF
>NA|NA|TRBJ2-7|TRBV4-1
TGCGCCAGCAGCCAACAAACCTACGGGTTCTACGAGCAGTACTTC
CASSQQTYGFYEQYF
>TRBD1|NA|TRBJ2-2|TRBV27
TGTGCCAGCAGCCTTGTGGGGACAGGGGCCACCGGGGAGCTGTTTTTT
CASSLVGTGATGELFF
>NA|NA|TRBJ2-2|TRBV1
TGCACCAGCAGCCAAATGGGACAGGGGGCCATCACCGGGGAGCTGTTTTTT
CTSSQMGQGAITGELFF
>TRBD2|NA|TRBJ2-2|TRBV30
TGTGCCTGGAGTGTATTGGGAGGGCCGGGTGGCGGGGAGCTGTTTTTT
CAWSVLGGPGGGELFF
>NA|NA|TRBJ1-3|TRBV28
TGTGCCAGCAGTTTGCGGAACTCTGGAAACACCATATATTTT
CASSLRNSGNTIYF
>TRBD1|NA|TRBJ1-5|TRBV10-3
TGTGCCATCAGTGAGGGGACAGCCAATCAGCCCCAGCATTTT
CAISEGTANQPQHF
>TRBD1|NA|TRBJ1-5|TRBV19
TGTGCCAGTATTCGAGGACAGGGGGGCATATGGCACAATCAGCCCCAGCATTTT
CASIRGQGGIWHNQPQHF
>NA|NA|TRBJ2-1|TRBV7-2
TGTGCCAGCAGCCCCGCCTGGAGCTCCTACAATGAGCAGTTCTTC
CASSPAWSSYNEQFF